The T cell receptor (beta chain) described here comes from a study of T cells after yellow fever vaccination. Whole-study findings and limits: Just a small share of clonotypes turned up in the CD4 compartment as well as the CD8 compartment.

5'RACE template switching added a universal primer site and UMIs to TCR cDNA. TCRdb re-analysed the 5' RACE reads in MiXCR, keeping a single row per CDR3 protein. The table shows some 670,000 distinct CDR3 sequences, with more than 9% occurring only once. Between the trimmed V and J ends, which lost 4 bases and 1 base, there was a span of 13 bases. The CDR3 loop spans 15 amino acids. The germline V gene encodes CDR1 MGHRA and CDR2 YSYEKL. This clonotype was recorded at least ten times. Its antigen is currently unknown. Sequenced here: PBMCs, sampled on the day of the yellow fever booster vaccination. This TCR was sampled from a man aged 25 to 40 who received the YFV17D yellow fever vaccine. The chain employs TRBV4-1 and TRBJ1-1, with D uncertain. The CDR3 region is CASSPQVRRNTEAFF. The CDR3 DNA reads TGCGCCAGCAGCCCCCAGGTCCGGAGGAACACTGAAGCTTTCTTT.